This T cell receptor (beta chain) originates from a study of blood T cell repertoires in COVID-19. As for the study in general: Samples came from the United States, Italy and Spain, spanning acute and convalescent COVID-19. The cDNA or gDNA used as material had been derived from T cells, B-cell-depleted T cells, or PBMCs.

Per the study methods: Estimation of nucleated cell counts relied on the amplification of reference gene primers. Sequencing was performed with immunoSEQ multiplex PCR; in TCRdb, only in-frame clones are kept and a portion is missing. V and J calls and clone size come straight from that table; D and trimming were deduced from the DNA. The sample lists about 190,000 clones, about nine tenths occurring once. Sequencing was performed on peripheral blood. This receptor was identified in a man aged 40-50 years with acute or convalescent COVID-19.

The CDR3 nucleotides are TGTGCTAGTGGTTTGGTACCTGTTGAGACAGGGTCTGGAAACACCATATATTTT. Its translation is CASGLVPVETGSGNTIYF. The rearrangement uses TRBV12-5 and TRBJ1-3, with 7 bases identical to TRBD1. In germline, CDR1 is LGHNT, CDR2 FRNRAP. V gave up 0 bases and J gave up 1 base; unmatched junction bases: 9. The CDR3 consists of 18 residues.